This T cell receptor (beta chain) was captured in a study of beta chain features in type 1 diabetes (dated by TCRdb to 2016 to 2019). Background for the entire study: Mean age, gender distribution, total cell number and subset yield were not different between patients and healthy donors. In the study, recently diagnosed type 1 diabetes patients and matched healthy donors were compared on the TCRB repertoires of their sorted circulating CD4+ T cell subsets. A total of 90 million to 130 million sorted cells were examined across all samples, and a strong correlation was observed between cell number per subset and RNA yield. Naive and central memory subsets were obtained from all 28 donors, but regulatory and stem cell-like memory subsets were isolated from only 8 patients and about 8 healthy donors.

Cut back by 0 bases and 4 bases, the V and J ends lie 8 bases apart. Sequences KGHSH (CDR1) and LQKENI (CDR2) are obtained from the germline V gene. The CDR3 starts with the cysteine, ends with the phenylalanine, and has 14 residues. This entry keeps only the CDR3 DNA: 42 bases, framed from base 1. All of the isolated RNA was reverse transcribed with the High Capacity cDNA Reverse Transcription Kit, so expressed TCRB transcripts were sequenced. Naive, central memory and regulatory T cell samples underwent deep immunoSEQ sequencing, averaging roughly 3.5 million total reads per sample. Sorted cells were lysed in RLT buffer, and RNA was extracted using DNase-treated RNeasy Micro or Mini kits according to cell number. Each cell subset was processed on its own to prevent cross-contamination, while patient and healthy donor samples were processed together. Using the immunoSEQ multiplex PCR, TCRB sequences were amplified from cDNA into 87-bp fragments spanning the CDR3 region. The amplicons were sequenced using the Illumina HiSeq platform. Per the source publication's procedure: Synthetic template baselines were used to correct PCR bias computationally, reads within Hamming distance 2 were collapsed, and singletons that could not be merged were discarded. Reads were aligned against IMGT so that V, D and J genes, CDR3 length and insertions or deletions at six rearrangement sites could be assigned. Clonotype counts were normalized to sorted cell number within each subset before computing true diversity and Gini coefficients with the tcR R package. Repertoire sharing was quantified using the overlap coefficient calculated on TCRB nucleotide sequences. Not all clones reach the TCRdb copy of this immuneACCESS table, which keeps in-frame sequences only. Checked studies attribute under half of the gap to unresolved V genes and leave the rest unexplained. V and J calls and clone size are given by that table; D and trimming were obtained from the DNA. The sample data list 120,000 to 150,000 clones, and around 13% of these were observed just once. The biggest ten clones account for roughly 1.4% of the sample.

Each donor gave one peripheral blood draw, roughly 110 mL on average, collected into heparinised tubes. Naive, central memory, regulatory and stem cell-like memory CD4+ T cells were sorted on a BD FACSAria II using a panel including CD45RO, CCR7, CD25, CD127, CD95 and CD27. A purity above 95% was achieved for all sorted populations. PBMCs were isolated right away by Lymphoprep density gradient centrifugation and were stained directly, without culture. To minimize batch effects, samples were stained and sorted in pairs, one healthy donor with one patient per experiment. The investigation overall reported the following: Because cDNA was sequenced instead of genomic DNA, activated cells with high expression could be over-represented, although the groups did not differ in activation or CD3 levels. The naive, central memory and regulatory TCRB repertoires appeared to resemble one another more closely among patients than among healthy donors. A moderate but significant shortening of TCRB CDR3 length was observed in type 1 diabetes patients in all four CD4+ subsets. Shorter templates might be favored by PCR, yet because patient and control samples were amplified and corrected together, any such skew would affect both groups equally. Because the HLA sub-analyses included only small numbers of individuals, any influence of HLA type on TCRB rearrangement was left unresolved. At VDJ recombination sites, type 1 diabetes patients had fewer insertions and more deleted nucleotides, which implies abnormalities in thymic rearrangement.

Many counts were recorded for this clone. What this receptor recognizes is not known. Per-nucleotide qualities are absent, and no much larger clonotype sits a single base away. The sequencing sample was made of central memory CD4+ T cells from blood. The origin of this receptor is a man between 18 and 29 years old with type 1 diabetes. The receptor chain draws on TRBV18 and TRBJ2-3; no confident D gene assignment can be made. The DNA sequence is TGTGCCAGCTCACCACCGGCGGCGTCAGATACGCAGTATTTT. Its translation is CASSPPAASDTQYF.